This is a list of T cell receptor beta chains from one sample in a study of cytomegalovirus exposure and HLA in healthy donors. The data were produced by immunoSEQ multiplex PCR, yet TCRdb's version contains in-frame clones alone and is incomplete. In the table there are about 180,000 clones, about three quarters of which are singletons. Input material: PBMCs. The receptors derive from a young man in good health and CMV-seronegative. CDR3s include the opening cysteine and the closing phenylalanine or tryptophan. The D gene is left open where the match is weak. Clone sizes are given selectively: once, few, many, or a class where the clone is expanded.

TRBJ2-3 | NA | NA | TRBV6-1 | CASSIPGLNTDTQYF | TGTGCCAGCAGTATACCGGGACTCAACACAGATACGCAGTATTTT
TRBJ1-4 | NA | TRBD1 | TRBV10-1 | CASRETGGWTNEKLFF | TGCGCCAGCAGAGAGACAGGGGGCTGGACTAATGAAAAACTGTTTTTT
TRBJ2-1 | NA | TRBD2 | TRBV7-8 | CASSPPGAGLAGGPSYNEQFF | TGTGCCAGCAGCCCTCCTGGTGCGGGACTAGCGGGAGGGCCATCCTACAATGAGCAGTTCTTC
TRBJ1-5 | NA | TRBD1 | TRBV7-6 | CASSRTGDSNQPQHF | TGTGCCAGCAGCCGAACAGGGGATAGCAATCAGCCCCAGCATTTT
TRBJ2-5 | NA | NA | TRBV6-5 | CASTFRAGRETQYF | TGTGCCAGCACCTTCAGGGCAGGGCGAGAGACCCAGTACTTC
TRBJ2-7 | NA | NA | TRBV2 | CASRGIGQPGYEQYF | TGTGCCAGCAGGGGCATTGGTCAACCAGGCTACGAGCAGTACTTC
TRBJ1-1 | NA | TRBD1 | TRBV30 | CAWSAGTGWTEAFF | TGTGCCTGGAGTGCCGGGACAGGGTGGACTGAAGCTTTCTTT
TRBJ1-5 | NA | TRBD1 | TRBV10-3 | CAIRSQGANQPQHF | TGTGCCATCAGATCACAGGGGGCCAATCAGCCCCAGCATTTT
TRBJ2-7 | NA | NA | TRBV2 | CASSVRGEQYF | TGTGCCAGCAGTGTCAGGGGCGAGCAGTACTTC
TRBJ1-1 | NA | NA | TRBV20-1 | CSASDRNPAFF | TGCAGTGCTAGTGATAGAAATCCAGCTTTCTTT
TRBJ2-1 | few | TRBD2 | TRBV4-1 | CASSQVAGALGEQFF | TGCGCCAGCAGCCAAGTTGCGGGAGCTTTAGGCGAGCAGTTCTTC
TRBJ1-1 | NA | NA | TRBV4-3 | CASSPAGGGGTEAFF | TGCGCCAGCAGCCCCGCGGGGGGCGGGGGCACTGAAGCTTTCTTT
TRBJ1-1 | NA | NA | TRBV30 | CAWSRHRDDTEAFF | TGTGCCTGGAGTCGCCACAGGGATGACACTGAAGCTTTCTTT
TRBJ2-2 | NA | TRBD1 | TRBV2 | CARAGQGRTTGELFF | TGTGCCAGGGCGGGACAGGGCAGGACGACCGGGGAGCTGTTTTTT
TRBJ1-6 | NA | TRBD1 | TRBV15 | CATSRTGGGSPLHF | TGTGCCACCAGCAGAACAGGGGGCGGGTCACCCCTCCACTTT
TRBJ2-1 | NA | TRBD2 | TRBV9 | CASSVGGVPFNEQFF | TGTGCCAGCAGCGTGGGGGGGGTCCCCTTCAATGAGCAGTTCTTC
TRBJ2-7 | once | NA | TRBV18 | CASSQGGQGGTRKQYF | TGTGCCAGCTCCCAGGGAGGCCAGGGTGGCACGCGTAAGCAGTACTTC
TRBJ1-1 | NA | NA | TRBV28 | CASSFGEGYTEAFF | TGTGCCAGCAGTTTCGGGGAGGGGTACACTGAAGCTTTCTTT
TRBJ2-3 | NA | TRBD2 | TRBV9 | CASSSSGRAHRTQYF | TGTGCCAGCAGCTCAAGCGGGAGGGCCCATCGTACGCAGTATTTT
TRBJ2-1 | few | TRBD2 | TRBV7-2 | CASSFPSGSSSYNEQFF | TGTGCCAGCAGCTTTCCTAGCGGATCAAGCTCCTACAATGAGCAGTTCTTC
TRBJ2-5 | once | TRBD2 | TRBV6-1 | CASSEAQPGLAGGETQYF | TGTGCCAGCAGTGAAGCTCAACCCGGACTAGCGGGAGGAGAGACCCAGTACTTC
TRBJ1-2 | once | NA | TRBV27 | CASSLTRDSWYGYTF | TGTGCCAGCAGTTTAACCCGGGACTCATGGTATGGCTACACCTTC
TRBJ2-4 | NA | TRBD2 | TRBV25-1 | CASSEHLSGDPKNIQYF | TGTGCCAGCAGTGAACATCTTAGCGGGGACCCCAAAAACATTCAGTACTTC